This T cell receptor (beta chain) is drawn from a study of blood T cell repertoires in COVID-19. Measured with immunoSEQ multiplex PCR; TCRdb has only the in-frame clones, and not every one. Seen here are about 100,000 clones, 90% to 95% observed once, and the top ten hold 2.1%. The TCR originated in a man aged 45-65 years with active COVID-19. Sequenced input: peripheral blood.

The CDR3 nucleotides read TGTGCCAGCAGCCCAAGACAGGGCGCAACTAATGAAAAACTGTTTTTT. Translation gives CASSPRQGATNEKLFF. V usage is TRBV7-2 and J usage is TRBJ1-4, with 7 positions matching TRBD1. The V gene end was trimmed by 5 bases and the J gene end by 0 bases; junction bases not matched to a gene: 6. CDR1 is SGHTA and CDR2 is FQGNSA in the germline V gene. CDR3 length: 16 residues. The full variable domain, in which reference TRBV7-2 and TRBJ1-4 provide the parts outside the CDR3, is GAGVSQSPSNKVTEKGKDVELRCDPISGHTALYWYRQSLGQGLEFLIYFQGNSAPDKSGLPSDRFSAERTGGSVSTLTIQRTQQEDSAVYLCASSPRQGATNEKLFFGSGTQLSVL.